These T cell receptor beta chains were read from a single sample in a study of OX40 agonist ivuxolimab in advanced cancers. This table comes from immunoSEQ multiplex PCR, and its TCRdb copy is limited to in-frame clones, with some not included. Among more than 60,000 clones, 90% were seen once, and the ten largest hold more than 0.3%. Sequencing used CD4+ or CD8+ T cells sorted from blood, obtained in a trial of the OX40 agonist ivuxolimab. The receptor source for this set is an adult with an advanced solid tumor such as melanoma, head and neck, liver or kidney cancer. The CDR3 runs from the conserved cysteine through the conserved F or W. The order of the fields is CDR3 protein, CDR3 DNA, V gene, clone size, J gene, D gene. A D gene is named only where the DNA matches it firmly. Expanded clones are given a class, and other clones once, few, many or no size at all.

CDR3aa: CASSFRTSGITGELFF; CDR3nt: TGTGCCAGCAGCTTTAGGACTAGCGGGATAACCGGGGAGCTGTTTTTT; v_gene: TRBV5-6; abundance: NA; j_gene: TRBJ2-2; d_gene: TRBD2
CDR3aa: CASSQDGGYGYTF; CDR3nt: TGTGCCAGCAGCCAAGACGGGGGGTATGGCTACACCTTC; v_gene: TRBV4-2; abundance: NA; j_gene: TRBJ1-2; d_gene: NA
CDR3aa: CASSLSGTGGYNEQFF; CDR3nt: TGTGCCAGCAGCTTAAGTGGGACAGGTGGTTACAATGAGCAGTTCTTC; v_gene: TRBV7-2; abundance: NA; j_gene: TRBJ2-1; d_gene: TRBD1
CDR3aa: CASSQDHPTPANTGELFF; CDR3nt: TGCGCCAGCAGCCAAGATCACCCGACCCCTGCGAACACCGGGGAGCTGTTTTTT; v_gene: TRBV4-3; abundance: NA; j_gene: TRBJ2-2; d_gene: NA
CDR3aa: CASSQLAGGSNTGELFF; CDR3nt: TGTGCCAGCTCACAACTAGCGGGAGGGTCGAACACCGGGGAGCTGTTTTTT; v_gene: TRBV18; abundance: NA; j_gene: TRBJ2-2; d_gene: TRBD2
CDR3aa: CASSDTTRGFGYTF; CDR3nt: TGTGCCAGCAGTGACACCACCAGAGGGTTTGGCTACACCTTC; v_gene: TRBV6-1; abundance: NA; j_gene: TRBJ1-2; d_gene: NA
CDR3aa: CAIGQGPQSDIYF; CDR3nt: TGTGCCATCGGACAGGGGCCCCAATCGGACATATATTTT; v_gene: TRBV10-3; abundance: NA; j_gene: TRBJ1-3; d_gene: TRBD1
CDR3aa: CASSSRREMNTEAFF; CDR3nt: TGTGCCAGCAGTAGCCGCCGGGAAATGAACACTGAAGCTTTCTTT; v_gene: TRBV2; abundance: NA; j_gene: TRBJ1-1; d_gene: NA
CDR3aa: CASSFNINQPQHF; CDR3nt: TGCGCCAGCAGCTTCAACATCAATCAGCCCCAGCATTTT; v_gene: TRBV5-1; abundance: NA; j_gene: TRBJ1-5; d_gene: NA
CDR3aa: CASSYYGEGGSPLHF; CDR3nt: TGTGCCAGCAGTTACTATGGGGAGGGAGGCTCACCCCTCCACTTT; v_gene: TRBV6-6; abundance: NA; j_gene: TRBJ1-6; d_gene: NA
CDR3aa: CGVVIQAATFYEQYF; CDR3nt: TGCGGCGTTGTGATACAGGCAGCAACCTTCTACGAGCAGTACTTC; v_gene: TRBV29-1; abundance: NA; j_gene: TRBJ2-7; d_gene: NA
CDR3aa: CASSPPTSGGGELFF; CDR3nt: TGTGCCAGCTCACCACCAACGAGCGGGGGCGGGGAGCTGTTTTTT; v_gene: TRBV18; abundance: NA; j_gene: TRBJ2-2; d_gene: TRBD2
CDR3aa: CAWSVAGGRWQPQHF; CDR3nt: TGTGCCTGGAGTGTAGCGGGGGGCCGATGGCAGCCCCAGCATTTT; v_gene: TRBV30; abundance: NA; j_gene: TRBJ1-5; d_gene: NA
CDR3aa: CASSLIHGGGNTIYF; CDR3nt: TGTGCCAGCAGTTTAATCCATGGTGGAGGAAACACCATATATTTT; v_gene: TRBV27; abundance: NA; j_gene: TRBJ1-3; d_gene: NA
CDR3aa: CASSQNRGPTDTQYF; CDR3nt: TGCGCCAGCAGCCAAAACAGGGGCCCCACAGATACGCAGTATTTT; v_gene: TRBV4-1; abundance: NA; j_gene: TRBJ2-3; d_gene: TRBD1
CDR3aa: CASRGTAPNEKLFF; CDR3nt: TGTGCCAGTAGGGGGACAGCTCCTAATGAAAAACTGTTTTTT; v_gene: TRBV19; abundance: NA; j_gene: TRBJ1-4; d_gene: TRBD1
CDR3aa: CASSFTGDQPQHF; CDR3nt: TGTGCCAGCAGCTTTACAGGGGATCAGCCCCAGCATTTT; v_gene: TRBV7-2; abundance: few; j_gene: TRBJ1-5; d_gene: TRBD1
CDR3aa: CAISRGGTDYEQYF; CDR3nt: TGTGCCATCAGCCGGGGCGGGACGGACTACGAGCAGTACTTC; v_gene: TRBV10-3; abundance: NA; j_gene: TRBJ2-7; d_gene: NA
CDR3aa: CASKAGTSTDTQYF; CDR3nt: TGCGCCAGCAAGGCGGGAACTAGCACAGATACGCAGTATTTT; v_gene: TRBV5-1; abundance: once; j_gene: TRBJ2-3; d_gene: NA
CDR3aa: CASSWGQVSYEQYF; CDR3nt: TGTGCCAGCAGCTGGGGACAAGTCTCCTACGAGCAGTACTTC; v_gene: TRBV7-9; abundance: once; j_gene: TRBJ2-7; d_gene: NA
CDR3aa: CASSWKGGEKLFF; CDR3nt: TGTGCCAGCAGCTGGAAGGGGGGCGAAAAACTGTTTTTT; v_gene: TRBV7-2; abundance: NA; j_gene: TRBJ1-4; d_gene: NA
CDR3aa: CASSSQNGGELFF; CDR3nt: TGTGCCAGTAGTAGCCAGAACGGCGGGGAGCTGTTTTTT; v_gene: TRBV19; abundance: NA; j_gene: TRBJ2-2; d_gene: NA
CDR3aa: CASSETSGINEQFF; CDR3nt: TGTGCCAGCAGTGAAACTAGCGGGATCAATGAGCAGTTCTTC; v_gene: TRBV2; abundance: NA; j_gene: TRBJ2-1; d_gene: TRBD2
CDR3aa: CASSQPGQGRSEAKNIQYF; CDR3nt: TGTGCCAGCAGCCAACCGGGACAGGGTCGATCCGAAGCCAAAAACATTCAGTACTTC; v_gene: TRBV4-2; abundance: NA; j_gene: TRBJ2-4; d_gene: TRBD1
CDR3aa: CASSTRNSGSDTGELFF; CDR3nt: TGCGCCAGCAGCACACGTAATAGCGGCTCCGACACCGGGGAGCTGTTTTTT; v_gene: TRBV4-3; abundance: NA; j_gene: TRBJ2-2; d_gene: NA
CDR3aa: CASSQYRGTDTQYF; CDR3nt: TGTGCCAGCAGCCAATACAGGGGCACAGATACGCAGTATTTT; v_gene: TRBV16; abundance: NA; j_gene: TRBJ2-3; d_gene: NA
CDR3aa: CASSQILNTEAFF; CDR3nt: TGTGCCAGCAGTCAGATCTTGAACACTGAAGCTTTCTTT; v_gene: TRBV6-4; abundance: NA; j_gene: TRBJ1-1; d_gene: NA
CDR3aa: CASSLSQGLGEKLFF; CDR3nt: TGTGCCAGCAGCTTATCTCAGGGACTAGGTGAAAAACTGTTTTTT; v_gene: TRBV7-9; abundance: NA; j_gene: TRBJ1-4; d_gene: NA
CDR3aa: CASSVSGTNNEQFF; CDR3nt: TGTGCCAGCAGCGTTTCGGGGACTAACAATGAGCAGTTCTTC; v_gene: TRBV9; abundance: NA; j_gene: TRBJ2-1; d_gene: TRBD2
CDR3aa: CASSIEQLGNTEAFF; CDR3nt: TGTGCCAGTAGTATAGAACAACTGGGGAACACTGAAGCTTTCTTT; v_gene: TRBV19; abundance: NA; j_gene: TRBJ1-1; d_gene: NA
CDR3aa: CASSPQTGLNEKLFF; CDR3nt: TGTGCCAGCTCACCTCAGACAGGGCTTAATGAAAAACTGTTTTTT; v_gene: TRBV18; abundance: NA; j_gene: TRBJ1-4; d_gene: TRBD1
CDR3aa: CASSLGQTYRTYGYTF; CDR3nt: TGTGCCAGCAGCTTGGGACAGACCTACCGAACATATGGCTACACCTTC; v_gene: TRBV5-6; abundance: NA; j_gene: TRBJ1-2; d_gene: NA
CDR3aa: CASSPYQSYEQYF; CDR3nt: TGTGCCAGCAGTCCTTATCAATCCTACGAGCAGTACTTC; v_gene: TRBV6-5; abundance: NA; j_gene: TRBJ2-7; d_gene: NA
CDR3aa: CASSLRGQEREKLFF; CDR3nt: TGTGCCAGCAGCTTGCGAGGACAGGAGAGGGAAAAACTGTTTTTT; v_gene: TRBV5-6; abundance: NA; j_gene: TRBJ1-4; d_gene: TRBD1
CDR3aa: CASRTHPGFTDTQYF; CDR3nt: TGTGCCAGCAGAACTCATCCCGGATTCACAGATACGCAGTATTTT; v_gene: TRBV7-2; abundance: NA; j_gene: TRBJ2-3; d_gene: NA
CDR3aa: CASSWDSGHEQFF; CDR3nt: TGTGCCAGCAGCTGGGACAGTGGCCATGAGCAGTTCTTC; v_gene: TRBV11-2; abundance: NA; j_gene: TRBJ2-1; d_gene: TRBD1
CDR3aa: CASRRQGGTDTQYF; CDR3nt: TGTGCCAGCAGAAGACAGGGAGGCACAGATACGCAGTATTTT; v_gene: TRBV5-4; abundance: NA; j_gene: TRBJ2-3; d_gene: TRBD1
CDR3aa: CASSPEGSGIGYTF; CDR3nt: TGTGCCAGCAGCCCCGAAGGTTCCGGAATCGGCTACACCTTC; v_gene: TRBV7-9; abundance: NA; j_gene: TRBJ1-2; d_gene: NA
CDR3aa: CASSERTGSTIYF; CDR3nt: TGTGCCAGCAGTGAGAGGACAGGTTCCACCATATATTTT; v_gene: TRBV6-1; abundance: NA; j_gene: TRBJ1-3; d_gene: TRBD1
CDR3aa: CASSPVSAELSNEKLFF; CDR3nt: TGTGCCAGCTCACCGGTATCGGCGGAACTGAGTAATGAAAAACTGTTTTTT; v_gene: TRBV18; abundance: NA; j_gene: TRBJ1-4; d_gene: NA
CDR3aa: CASSQDLASGVYEQYF; CDR3nt: TGTGCCAGCAGCCAAGATCTTGCTAGCGGGGTTTACGAGCAGTACTTC; v_gene: TRBV4-2; abundance: NA; j_gene: TRBJ2-7; d_gene: TRBD2
CDR3aa: CASSVTTEQYF; CDR3nt: TGTGCCAGCAGTGTGACAACCGAGCAGTACTTC; v_gene: TRBV2; abundance: few; j_gene: TRBJ2-7; d_gene: NA
CDR3aa: CASSPWQDRSYEQYF; CDR3nt: TGTGCCAGCTCACCATGGCAGGACAGATCCTACGAGCAGTACTTC; v_gene: TRBV18; abundance: NA; j_gene: TRBJ2-7; d_gene: NA
CDR3aa: CASTTTLGGTGQLQPQHF; CDR3nt: TGCGCCAGCACCACCACGCTCGGGGGAACAGGCCAGCTTCAGCCCCAGCATTTT; v_gene: TRBV10-2; abundance: NA; j_gene: TRBJ1-5; d_gene: NA
CDR3aa: CASSVNFGGTDTQYF; CDR3nt: TGCGCCAGCAGCGTAAACTTTGGGGGCACAGATACGCAGTATTTT; v_gene: TRBV5-1; abundance: once; j_gene: TRBJ2-3; d_gene: NA